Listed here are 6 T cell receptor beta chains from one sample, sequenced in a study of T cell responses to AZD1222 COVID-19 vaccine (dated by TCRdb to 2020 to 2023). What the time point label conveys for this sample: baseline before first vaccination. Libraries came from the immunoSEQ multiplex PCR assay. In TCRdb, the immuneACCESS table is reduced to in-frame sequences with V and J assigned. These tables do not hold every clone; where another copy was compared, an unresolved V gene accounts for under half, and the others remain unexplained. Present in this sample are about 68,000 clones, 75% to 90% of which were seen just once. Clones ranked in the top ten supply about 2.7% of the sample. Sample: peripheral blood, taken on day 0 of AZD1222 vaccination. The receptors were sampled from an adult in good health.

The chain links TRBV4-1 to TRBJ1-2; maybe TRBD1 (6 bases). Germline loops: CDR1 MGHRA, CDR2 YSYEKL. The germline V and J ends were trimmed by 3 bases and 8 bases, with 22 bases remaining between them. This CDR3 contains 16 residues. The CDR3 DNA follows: TGCGCCAGCAGCCATGATCAGGGGATACAGGGCGGCGGCTACACCTTC. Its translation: CASSHDQGIQGGGYTF.

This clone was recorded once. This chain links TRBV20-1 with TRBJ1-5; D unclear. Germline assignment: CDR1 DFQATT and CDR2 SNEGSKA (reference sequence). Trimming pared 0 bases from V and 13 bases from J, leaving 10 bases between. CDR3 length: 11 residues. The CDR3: CSARDSDFQHF. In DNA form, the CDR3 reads TGCAGTGCTAGAGACTCGGACTTTCAGCATTTT.

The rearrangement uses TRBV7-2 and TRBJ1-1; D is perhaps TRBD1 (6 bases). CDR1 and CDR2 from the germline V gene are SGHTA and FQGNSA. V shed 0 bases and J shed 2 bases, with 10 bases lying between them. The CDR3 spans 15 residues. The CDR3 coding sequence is TGTGCCAGCAGCTTAGCGGGGGGCCGAAACACTGAAGCTTTCTTT. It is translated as CASSLAGGRNTEAFF.

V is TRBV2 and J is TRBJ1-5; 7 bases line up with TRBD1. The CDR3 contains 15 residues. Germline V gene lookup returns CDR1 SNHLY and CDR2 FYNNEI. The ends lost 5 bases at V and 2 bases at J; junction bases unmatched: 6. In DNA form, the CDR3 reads TGTGCCAGCAGTCAACAGGGGCGCGGCAATCAGCCCCAGCATTTT. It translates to CASSQQGRGNQPQHF.

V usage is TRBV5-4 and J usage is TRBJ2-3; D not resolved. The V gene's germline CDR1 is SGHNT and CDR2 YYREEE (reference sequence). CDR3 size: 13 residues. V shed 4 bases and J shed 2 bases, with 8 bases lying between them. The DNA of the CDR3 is TGTGCCAGCAGCATCTGGGCCACAGATACGCAGTATTTT. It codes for CASSIWATDTQYF. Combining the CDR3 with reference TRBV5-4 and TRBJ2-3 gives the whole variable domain ETGVTQSPTHLIKTRGQQVTLRCSSQSGHNTVSWYQQALGQGPQFIFQYYREEENGRGNFPPRFSGLQFPNYSSELNVNALELDDSALYLCASSIWATDTQYFGPGTRLTVL.

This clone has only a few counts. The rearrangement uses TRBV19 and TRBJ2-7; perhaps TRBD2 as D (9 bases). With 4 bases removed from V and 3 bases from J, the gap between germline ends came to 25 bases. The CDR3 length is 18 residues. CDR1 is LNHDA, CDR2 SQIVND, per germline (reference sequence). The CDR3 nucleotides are TGTGCCAGTAGTACAGGACAGGGATTAGCGGGAGCATTCTACGAGCAGTACTTC. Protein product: CASSTGQGLAGAFYEQYF.